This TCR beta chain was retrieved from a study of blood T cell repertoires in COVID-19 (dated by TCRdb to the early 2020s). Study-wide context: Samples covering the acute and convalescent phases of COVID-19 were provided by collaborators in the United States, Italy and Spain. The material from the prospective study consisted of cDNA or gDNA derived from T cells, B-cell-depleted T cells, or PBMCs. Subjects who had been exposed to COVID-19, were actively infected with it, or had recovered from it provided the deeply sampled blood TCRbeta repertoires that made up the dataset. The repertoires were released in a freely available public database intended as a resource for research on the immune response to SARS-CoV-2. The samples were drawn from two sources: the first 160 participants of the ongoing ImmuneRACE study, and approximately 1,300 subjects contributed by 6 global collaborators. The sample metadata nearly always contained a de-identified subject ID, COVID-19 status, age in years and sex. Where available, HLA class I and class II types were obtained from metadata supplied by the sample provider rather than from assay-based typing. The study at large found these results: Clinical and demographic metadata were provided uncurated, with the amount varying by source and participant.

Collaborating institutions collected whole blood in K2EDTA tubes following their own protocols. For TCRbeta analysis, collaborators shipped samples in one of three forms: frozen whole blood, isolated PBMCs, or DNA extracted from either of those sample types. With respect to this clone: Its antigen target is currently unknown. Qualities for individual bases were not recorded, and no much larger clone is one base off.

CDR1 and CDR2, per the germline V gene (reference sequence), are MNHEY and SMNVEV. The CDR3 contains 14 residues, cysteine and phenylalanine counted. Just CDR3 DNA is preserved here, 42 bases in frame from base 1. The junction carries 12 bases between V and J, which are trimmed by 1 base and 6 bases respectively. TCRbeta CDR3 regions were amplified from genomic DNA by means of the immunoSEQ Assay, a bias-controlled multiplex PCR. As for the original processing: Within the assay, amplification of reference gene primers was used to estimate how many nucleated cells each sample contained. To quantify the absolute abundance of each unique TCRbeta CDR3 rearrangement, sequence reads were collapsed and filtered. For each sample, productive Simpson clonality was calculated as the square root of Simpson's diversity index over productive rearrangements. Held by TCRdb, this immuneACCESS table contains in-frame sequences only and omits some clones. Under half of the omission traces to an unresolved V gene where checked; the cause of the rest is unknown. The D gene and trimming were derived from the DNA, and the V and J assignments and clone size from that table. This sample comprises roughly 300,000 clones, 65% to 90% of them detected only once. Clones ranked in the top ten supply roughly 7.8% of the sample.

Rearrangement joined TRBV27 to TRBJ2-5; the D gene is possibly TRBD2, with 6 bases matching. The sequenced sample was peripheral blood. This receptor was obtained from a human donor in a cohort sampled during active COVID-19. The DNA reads TGTGCCAGCAGTTTATTGGGGGGACGTAAGACCCAGTACTTC. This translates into CASSLLGGRKTQYF.